This TCR beta chain is from a study of beta chain features in type 1 diabetes. General observations from the study: Patients with Type 1 diabetes showed moderately but significantly shorter TCRB CDR3s in all four CD4+ subsets. PCR, the amplification step, might favor shorter templates, equally in patients and controls. Researchers could not determine here whether HLA type influences TCRB rearrangement.

This CDR3 region has 14 residues. Looked up from germline, CDR1 is MDHEN and CDR2 is SYDVKM. V was clipped by 6 bases and J by 4 bases; unmatched bases: 8. Stem cell-like memory, regulatory, central memory and naive CD4+ cells were sorted via CD45RO/CCR7/CD25/CD127/CD95/CD27. With regard to this clone: Its antigen is still unknown.

Sequencing targeted expressed TCRB transcripts, as all isolated RNA had been reverse transcribed. Clones were sequenced by immunoSEQ multiplex PCR, and TCRdb holds only the in-frame ones, with some missing. The data contain a few hundred thousand clones, over 12% of them seen just once; the ten biggest clones take up 0.015% to 0.017%. Material: naive CD4+ T cells from blood. This TCR was sampled from a young man with type 1 diabetes. The chain is built from TRBV28 and TRBJ1-2; 7 positions agree with TRBD1. The chain's CDR3 is CASRRKGGLYGYTF. The CDR3 DNA reads as TGTGCCAGCAGGCGGAAAGGGGGCCTCTATGGCTACACCTTC.